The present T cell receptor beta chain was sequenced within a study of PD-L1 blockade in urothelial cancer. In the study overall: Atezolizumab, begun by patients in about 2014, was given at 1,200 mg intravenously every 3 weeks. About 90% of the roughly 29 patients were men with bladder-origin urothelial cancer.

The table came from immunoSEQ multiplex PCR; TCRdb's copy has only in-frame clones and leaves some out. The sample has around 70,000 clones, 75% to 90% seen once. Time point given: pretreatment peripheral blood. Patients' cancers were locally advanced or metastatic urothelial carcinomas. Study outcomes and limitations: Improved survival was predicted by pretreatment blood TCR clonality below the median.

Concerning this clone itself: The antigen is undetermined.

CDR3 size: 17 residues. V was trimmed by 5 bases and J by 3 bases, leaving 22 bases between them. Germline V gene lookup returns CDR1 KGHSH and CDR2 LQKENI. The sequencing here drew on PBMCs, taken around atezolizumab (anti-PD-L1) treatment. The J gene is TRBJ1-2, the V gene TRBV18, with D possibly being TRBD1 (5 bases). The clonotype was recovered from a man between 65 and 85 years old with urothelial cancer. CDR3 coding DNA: TGTGCCAGCTCAGCGGGACCGCCGCCCGTATTTTACTATGGCTACACCTTC. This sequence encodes CASSAGPPPVFYYGYTF.